This T cell receptor beta chain was profiled in a study of T cells in Graves' hyperthyroidism and ophthalmopathy. On this clonotype: Antigen: not known.

Overall study findings and caveats: Blood also held most thyroid clonotypes expanded beyond 0.001.

The CDR3 regions of TCR beta were amplified from RNA transcripts. When the TCR CDR3 underwent first-round RT-PCR, the HTBI primer set was used. TCRdb independently ran MiXCR on the multiplex PCR reads; one entry per CDR3 protein. Of around 250,000 distinct CDR3 sequences in the sample, around 25% were seen once. The receptor was isolated from a woman in her forties with Graves' ophthalmopathy. Sequencing was performed on blood.

Written as DNA, the CDR3 is TGTGCCAGCAGGCAAACAGGGGAAGAGACCCAGTACTTC. This translates into CASRQTGEETQYF. V is TRBV28 and J is TRBJ2-5, with 7 nucleotides matching TRBD1. Trimming took 6 bases from V and 3 from J; bases not matched to a gene: 4. The CDR3 runs 13 residues. The germline gives CDR1 MDHEN, CDR2 SYDVKM.